This T cell receptor (beta chain) is from a study of cytomegalovirus exposure and HLA in healthy donors. The study's findings and limits: Under in vitro conditions, a few CMV-associated chains were confirmed as specific for CMV antigens. TCR beta V- and J-gene trimming, according to a later analysis, was linked to a missense DCLRE1C variant. Most of the TCR beta V segments (in an earlier analysis) were productive either about 87% or about 30% of the time.

Turning to this clone: As yet, its antigen is unknown.

Donors in the study were healthy people who gave bone marrow. Researchers ran the PCR with 60 Vbeta and 13 Jbeta primers. Clones were sequenced by immunoSEQ multiplex PCR, and TCRdb holds only the in-frame ones, with some missing. Seen here are about 130,000 clones, more than 80% observed once, and the top ten hold 1%. Specimen: PBMCs. The clonotype originates from a man between 40 and 49 years old in good health and CMV-seronegative.

CDR3 nucleotide sequence: TGTGCCATCAGTGATGCCGGAACTAATGAAAAACTGTTTTTT. Amino acids: CAISDAGTNEKLFF. The rearrangement links TRBV10-3 to TRBJ1-4; D not certain. CDR1 is ENHRY, CDR2 SYGVKD, per germline. CDR3 size: 14 residues. The V and J ends lost 3 bases and 1 base respectively, with 6 bases between them.